These 25 T cell receptor beta chains originate from one sample sequenced in a study of blood T cell repertoires in COVID-19 (TCRdb year 2020). Libraries were built with the immunoSEQ multiplex PCR assay. TCRdb re-hosts the immuneACCESS table, in-frame sequences only. Its copies lack some clones; in the studies checked, an unresolved V gene accounts for under half of them, and the cause for the rest is not known. The sample contains about 220,000 clones, roughly 89% of them found a single time. The ten most abundant clones make up more than 3.5% of the sample. The sample comprised PBMCs or T cells enriched from blood (not recorded which). All receptors come from a woman in her forties with acute COVID-19.

The V and J genes are TRBV28 and TRBJ1-1; the match to TRBD1 covers 8 bases. The CDR3 runs to 14 residues. CDR1 and CDR2 from the germline V gene are MDHEN and SYDVKM. V lost 5 bases, J lost 5 bases, and 7 bases stayed unmatched. CDR3 amino acids: CASSPGQGVTEAFF. The CDR3 region has the DNA TGTGCCAGCAGTCCAGGACAGGGAGTGACTGAAGCTTTCTTT.

V is TRBV5-1 and J is TRBJ2-6; TRBD1 matches at 9 bases. Germline V lookup: CDR1 SGHRS, CDR2 YFSETQ. With V trimmed by 0 bases and J by 1 base, 8 bases remained unmatched. The CDR3 contains 19 residues. The CDR3 loop reads CASSLAPTGGVSGANVLTF. Here the CDR3 DNA reads TGCGCCAGCAGCTTGGCCCCGACAGGGGGAGTATCTGGGGCCAACGTCCTGACTTTC.

The chain recombines TRBV7-2 with TRBJ1-2; the match to TRBD1 covers 7 bases. Germline V lookup: CDR1 SGHTA, CDR2 FQGNSA. CDR3 length: 14 amino acids. Trimming at V came to 0 bases and at J to 7 bases, leaving 5 bases not matched to a gene. The CDR3 nucleotides read TGTGCCAGCAGCTTAGCGAGCGACAGGGCTGGCTACACCTTC. This encodes CASSLASDRAGYTF.

This chain connects TRBV9 to TRBJ1-4; 7 bases agree with TRBD1. The CDR3 spans 14 residues. Germline values: CDR1 SGDLS, CDR2 YYNGEE. Trimming cost V 3 bases and J 8 bases; bases outside gene matches: 7. The CDR3 spells CASSEGAGREKLFF. The CDR3, as DNA: TGTGCCAGCAGCGAGGGGGCAGGGCGGGAAAAACTGTTTTTT.

The V and J genes are TRBV7-8 and TRBJ1-5, with TRBD1 identical over 10 bases. The germline V gene has CDR1 SGHVS and CDR2 FQNEAQ. CDR3 length: 15 amino acids. After removal of 5 bases from V and 4 bases from J, the junction contained 5 bases not matched to a gene. CDR3 DNA sequence: TGTGCCAGCAGCGAGACAGGGGGCGGAAATCAGCCCCAGCATTTT. Its protein product is CASSETGGGNQPQHF.

This chain connects TRBV5-5 to TRBJ1-4; a possible D gene is TRBD1 (5 bases). Between the trimmed V and J ends, which lost 6 bases and 5 bases, there was a span of 11 bases. This CDR3 is 13 amino acids long. Germline CDR1 and CDR2: SGHKS and YYEKEE (reference sequence). The CDR3, as DNA: TGTGCCAGCACGACAGAGTGGAATGAAAAACTGTTTTTT. Its protein is CASTTEWNEKLFF.

The V call is TRBV27, the J call TRBJ1-2, with D perhaps TRBD1 (5 bases). Germline loops: CDR1 MNHEY, CDR2 SMNVEV (reference sequence). This CDR3 contains 12 residues. DNA for the CDR3: TGTGCTACTTCTCAGGGCCACGGGGGCTACACCTTC. Its protein product is CATSQGHGGYTF.

Written as DNA, the CDR3 is TGTGCCAGCAGCGAGGGGACAGGTCATCGAGATACGCAGTATTTT. This gives the protein CASSEGTGHRDTQYF. The chain is built from TRBV9 and TRBJ2-3; 8 positions match TRBD1. The CDR3 is 15 amino acids. From germline, CDR1 is SGDLS and CDR2 YYNGEE. V lost 3 bases, J lost 5 bases, and 8 bases stayed unmatched. Combining the CDR3 with reference TRBV9 and TRBJ2-3 gives the whole variable domain DSGVTQTPKHLITATGQRVTLRCSPRSGDLSVYWYQQSLDQGLQFLIQYYNGEERAKGNILERFSAQQFPDLHSELNLSSLELGDSALYFCASSEGTGHRDTQYFGPGTRLTVL.

This clone was found a few times. The V and J genes are TRBV19 and TRBJ2-1, with 7 bases lining up with TRBD1. The CDR3 consists of 14 residues. Germline trimming cut 6 bases from V and 3 bases from J; bases unmatched to any gene: 5. CDR1 is LNHDA, CDR2 SQIVND, per germline (reference sequence). CDR3 sequence (DNA): TGTGCCAGTAGCCAGGGACAGATCTACAATGAGCAGTTCTTC. Translating gives CASSQGQIYNEQFF.

The gene calls are TRBV9 and TRBJ2-1; 8 bases match TRBD2. J was trimmed by 5 bases and V by 2 bases; bases with no gene match: 3. The germline V gene has CDR1 SGDLS and CDR2 YYNGEE. This CDR3 is 14 amino acids long. The CDR3 DNA follows: TGTGCCAGCAGCGTGGCGGGGGGAGACAATGAGCAGTTCTTC. This codes for CASSVAGGDNEQFF. The full variable domain, in which reference TRBV9 and TRBJ2-1 provide the parts outside the CDR3, is DSGVTQTPKHLITATGQRVTLRCSPRSGDLSVYWYQQSLDQGLQFLIQYYNGEERAKGNILERFSAQQFPDLHSELNLSSLELGDSALYFCASSVAGGDNEQFFGPGTRLTVL.

J is TRBJ1-4 and V is TRBV30; the D is unclear. Trimming stripped 4 bases from V and 8 bases from J, with 11 bases between. Germline values: CDR1 GTSNPN, CDR2 SVGIG (reference sequence). This CDR3 comprises 12 residues. CDR3 DNA: TGTGCCTGGAATGCTGGAGGGGAAAAACTGTTTTTT. Translated, it gives CAWNAGGEKLFF.

This chain uses TRBV12-3 or TRBV12-4 with TRBJ2-2, with D uncertain. Trimming removed 7 bases from V and 4 bases from J, with 4 bases in between. The CDR3 loop spans 11 amino acids. The CDR3 nucleotides read TGTGCCAGCACCGTCACCGGGGAGCTGTTTTTT. Its translation: CASTVTGELFF.

This chain uses TRBV13 with TRBJ1-2, with D perhaps TRBD1 (6 bases). Germline CDR1 and CDR2: PRHDT and FYEKMQ (reference sequence). Trimming took 4 bases from V and 4 from J, leaving 13 bases between them. The CDR3 totals 14 residues. The CDR3 DNA follows: TGTGCCAGCAGCTCATTGACAGGCGGCTATGGCTACACCTTC. It encodes CASSSLTGGYGYTF.

The chain joins TRBV6-5 to TRBJ1-2; D remains unclear. The germline V gene encodes CDR1 MNHEY and CDR2 SVGAGI. V lost 2 bases to trimming and J lost 8 bases, with 12 bases between them. This CDR3 contains 13 residues. In nucleotides, the CDR3 is TGTGCCAGCAGTTACAGCTCGGGAGAAGGCTACACCTTC. It is translated as CASSYSSGEGYTF.

The chain links TRBV5-1 to TRBJ1-2; a possible D gene is TRBD1 (5 bases). CDR1 is SGHRS and CDR2 is YFSETQ in the germline V gene. This CDR3 has 16 residues. Trimming left V 0 bases short and J 7 bases short, with 19 bases between. CDR3 loop: CASSLADGATIPGYTF. The CDR3 region has the DNA TGCGCCAGCAGCTTGGCCGATGGGGCGACGATCCCTGGCTACACCTTC.

The chain carries TRBV4-3 and TRBJ1-4, with TRBD1 matching over 7 bases. Germline V gene sequence: CDR1 LGHNA, CDR2 YSLEER. Trimming took 4 bases from V and 6 from J; bases not matched to a gene: 8. This CDR3 contains 15 residues. The CDR3 sequence: CASSLTTGRYEKLFF. In DNA, the CDR3 is TGCGCCAGCAGCCTTACGACAGGGCGGTATGAAAAACTGTTTTTT.

The chain links TRBV19 to TRBJ1-1; the D gene is possibly TRBD1 (5 bases). CDR3 length: 15 amino acids. The germline V gene encodes CDR1 LNHDA and CDR2 SQIVND (reference sequence). V was trimmed by 6 bases and J by 6 bases, leaving 20 bases between them. The CDR3 spells CASRVIDSYIPEAFF. DNA of the CDR3: TGTGCCAGTAGGGTTATCGACAGTTATATCCCTGAAGCTTTCTTT.

The DNA of the CDR3 is TGTGCCAGCACCCAGGGGCGCGGCTACACCTTC. Translated, it gives CASTQGRGYTF. This chain connects TRBV12-3 or TRBV12-4 to TRBJ1-2, with a tentative D call TRBD1 (6 bases). CDR3 length equals 11 residues. Trimming shortened V by 7 bases and J by 8 bases, and 11 bases separated the two germline ends.

The chain recombines TRBV7-6 with TRBJ2-3, with D possibly matching TRBD2 (6 bases). V was clipped by 5 bases and J by 8 bases, with 14 bases between them. CDR1 is SGHVS and CDR2 is FNYEAQ in the germline V gene. The CDR3 loop spans 13 amino acids. The CDR3 DNA reads TGTGCCAGCAGCCCGGCCGTGGGGGGTACGCAGTATTTT. As protein: CASSPAVGGTQYF.

This chain joins TRBV27 and TRBJ1-2, with 8 bases identical to TRBD1. The CDR3 loop spans 13 amino acids. Germline V gene lookup returns CDR1 MNHEY and CDR2 SMNVEV (reference sequence). The V segment lost 0 bases and the J segment 13 bases; nucleotides outside the gene matches: 7. CDR3 in amino acids: CASSLSGDRSPTF. In DNA, the CDR3 is TGTGCCAGCAGTTTATCCGGGGACAGGTCGCCCACCTTC.

The chain couples TRBV18 to TRBJ1-3; no clear D. The CDR3 runs 15 residues. Trimming took off 8 bases at V and 0 bases at J, with 14 bases between the two ends. Looked up from germline, CDR1 is KGHSH and CDR2 is LQKENI. The CDR3 reads CASHGPRDSGNTIYF. DNA for the CDR3: TGTGCCAGCCACGGCCCCCGGGACTCTGGAAACACCATATATTTT.

The gene calls are TRBV5-1 and TRBJ2-2; D may be TRBD1 (6 bases). This CDR3 comprises 15 residues. From germline, CDR1 is SGHRS and CDR2 YFSETQ. V lost 0 bases and J lost 7, with 13 bases in between. The CDR3 nucleotides are TGCGCCAGCAGCTTGGACAGGGTGGATATCGGGGAGCTGTTTTTT. As protein: CASSLDRVDIGELFF.

The chain carries TRBV7-9 and TRBJ2-1, with no clear D. Germline loops: CDR1 SEHNR, CDR2 FQNEAQ (reference sequence). The CDR3 spans 16 residues. Trimming cost V 1 base and J 6 bases, with 16 bases left between them. CDR3 region: CASSLVALLRLNEQFF. CDR3 in DNA: TGTGCCAGCAGCTTAGTCGCTCTCCTACGCCTCAATGAGCAGTTCTTC.

Only one count was recorded for this clone. CDR3 nucleotides: TGTGCCAGCAGGCCCTCAGAGAACACTGAAGCTTTCTTT. Its protein product is CASRPSENTEAFF. This rearrangement joins TRBV28 to TRBJ1-1; no clear D. The V end lost 6 bases, the J end lost 1 base, and 9 bases lay between the germline ends. The V gene's germline CDR1 is MDHEN and CDR2 SYDVKM. The CDR3 has 13 residues.

This rearrangement joins TRBV3-1 (or the pseudogene TRBV3-2) to TRBJ1-1; D possibly corresponds to TRBD1 (6 bases). CDR1 LGHDT and CDR2 YNNKEL come from the germline V gene (reference sequence). The CDR3 sequence is 15 residues long. V lost 2 bases and J 1 base, leaving 11 bases between the germline ends. For the CDR3, the DNA is TGTGCCAGCAGCCAATACGGGGGGCCGAACACTGAAGCTTTCTTT. Translated: CASSQYGGPNTEAFF.